Following are 8 T cell receptor beta chains from one sample sequenced in a study of monozygotic twins with inflammatory bowel disease. Each CDR3 protein gets one entry in TCRdb, which reprocessed the 5' RACE reads and gives no DNA. This sample's table reports approximately 400,000 distinct CDR3 sequences. Sequencing was performed on blood. The receptors stem from a human donor with ulcerative colitis or Crohn's disease, or a healthy co-twin of an affected twin (not recorded which).

The gene calls are TRBV6-1 and TRBJ1-5; the TRBD1 assignment by TCRdb is unverifiable without DNA. The CDR3 is 15 residues long. Germline V gives CDR1 MNHNS, CDR2 SASEGT. The CDR3 reads CASRARRDQNQPQHF.

The V and J genes are TRBV7-2 and TRBJ2-3; TCRdb gives TRBD2 as the D gene, but with no DNA this cannot be confirmed. There are 16 residues in the CDR3. Germline loops: CDR1 SGHTA, CDR2 FQGNSA. The CDR3 spells CASSERLAGDTDTQYF.

This chain uses TRBV11-2 with TRBJ2-5; TCRdb's D call of TRBD2 is untestable without DNA. Germline assignment: CDR1 SGHAT and CDR2 FQNNGV. CDR3 length: 15 residues. The CDR3 sequence is CATHERRGGGETQYF.

The gene calls are TRBV5-1 and TRBJ1-1; lacking DNA, the TRBD1 call made by TCRdb goes unchecked. There are 14 residues in the CDR3. Germline assignment: CDR1 SGHRS and CDR2 YFSETQ. The CDR3 sequence: CASSLPGQHTEAFF.

J is TRBJ2-1 and V is TRBV2; TCRdb's D gene call, TRBD2, goes unchecked for lack of DNA. The CDR3 consists of 15 residues. Germline lookup yields CDR1 SNHLY and CDR2 FYNNEI. The CDR3 loop is CASTVERGGLREQFF.

V usage is TRBV5-1 and J usage is TRBJ1-2. The length of the CDR3 is 14 residues. The germline V gene encodes CDR1 SGHRS and CDR2 YFSETQ. CDR3 protein: CASSLTYPNYGYTF.

This sequence joins TRBV28 and TRBJ2-3; with no DNA, the TCRdb D assignment of TRBD1 cannot be verified. Germline V lookup: CDR1 MDHEN, CDR2 SYDVKM. This CDR3 contains 15 residues. This CDR3 is CASSSTGDNTDTQYF.

The gene calls are TRBV7-6 and TRBJ1-5; with no DNA, the TCRdb D assignment of TRBD1 cannot be verified. In germline, CDR1 is SGHVS, CDR2 FNYEAQ. There are 12 residues in the CDR3. The chain's CDR3 is CASSLAQGPQHF.